These T cell receptor beta chains were read from a single sample in a study of OX40 agonist ivuxolimab in advanced cancers. Assay: immunoSEQ multiplex PCR; the TCRdb copy retains only in-frame clones and omits some. The repertoire consists of 40,000 or so clones, with around 80% occurring once and the leading ten covering around 20%. Sequences were derived from CD4+ or CD8+ T cells sorted from blood, sampled in a trial of the OX40 agonist ivuxolimab. The receptors derive from an adult with an advanced solid tumor such as melanoma, head and neck, liver or kidney cancer. The CDR3 runs from the conserved cysteine through the conserved F or W. D genes are given only for firm matches. The size of a clone is reported for some rows only, either as once, few or many, or as a class for expanded clones.

>TRBJ2-7|.|TRBD1|TRBV20-1
TGCAGTGCGCAACAGGGGAACGAGCAGTACTTC
CSAQQGNEQYF
>TRBJ2-7|.|.|TRBV6-6
TGTGCCAGCAGTTCGGCCGAGTACGAGCAGTACTTC
CASSSAEYEQYF
>TRBJ2-1|.|.|TRBV7-3
TGTGCCAGCAGCTCCGGGGTTCGGGATGAGCAGTTCTTC
CASSSGVRDEQFF
>TRBJ1-1|.|.|TRBV4-3
TGCGCCAGCAGCCAAGATTCGGTGAACACTGAAGCTTTCTTT
CASSQDSVNTEAFF
>TRBJ2-1|.|TRBD1|TRBV28
TGTGCCAGCTCCAGGGACAGGGGCCGCAATGAGCAGTTCTTC
CASSRDRGRNEQFF
>TRBJ2-5|.|TRBD1|TRBV27
TGTGCCAGCAGTTTAAGGACAGGGCAATTAGAGACCCAGTACTTC
CASSLRTGQLETQYF
>TRBJ1-1|.|.|TRBV5-1
TGCGCCAGCAGCCTACGTGACAGCCTAACTGAAGCTTTCTTT
CASSLRDSLTEAFF
>TRBJ2-7|.|TRBD2|TRBV18
TGTGCCAGCTCACCTCAAAGCGGGAGCTCCTACGAGCAGTACTTC
CASSPQSGSSYEQYF
>TRBJ1-4|once|.|TRBV7-8
TGTGCCAGCCAGCGTGCAACTAATGAAAAACTGTTTTTT
CASQRATNEKLFF
>TRBJ2-3|.|.|TRBV7-9
TGTGCCAGCAGTCCAAAAGAAATCACAGATACGCAGTATTTT
CASSPKEITDTQYF
>TRBJ2-1|.|TRBD2|TRBV7-3
TGTGCCAGCAGCCTCAGCGGGGGAAACAATGAGCAGTTCTTC
CASSLSGGNNEQFF
>TRBJ2-7|once|.|TRBV7-9
TGTGCCAGCAGCCCGGGACAAGTATTCTACGAGCAGTACTTC
CASSPGQVFYEQYF
>TRBJ1-5|.|.|TRBV10-3
TGTGCCATCCGGGCAGAAGGTCAGCCCCAGCATTTT
CAIRAEGQPQHF
>TRBJ2-2|.|TRBD1|TRBV15
TGCGCCACCAGCCCAAGCCGGACAGGGGGGGTCGGGGAGCTGTTTTTT
CATSPSRTGGVGELFF
>TRBJ2-2|once|TRBD2|TRBV6-1
TGTGCCAGCAGATGGGACTACCGCACCGGGGAGCTGTTTTTT
CASRWDYRTGELFF
>TRBJ1-1|.|.|TRBV4-3
TGCGCCAGCAGCCAAGTAGCGGGGGCCACTGAAGCTTTCTTT
CASSQVAGATEAFF
>TRBJ1-2|.|.|TRBV7-6
TGTGCCAGCAGCTTAGCTGCAGGGAACTATGGCTACACCTTC
CASSLAAGNYGYTF